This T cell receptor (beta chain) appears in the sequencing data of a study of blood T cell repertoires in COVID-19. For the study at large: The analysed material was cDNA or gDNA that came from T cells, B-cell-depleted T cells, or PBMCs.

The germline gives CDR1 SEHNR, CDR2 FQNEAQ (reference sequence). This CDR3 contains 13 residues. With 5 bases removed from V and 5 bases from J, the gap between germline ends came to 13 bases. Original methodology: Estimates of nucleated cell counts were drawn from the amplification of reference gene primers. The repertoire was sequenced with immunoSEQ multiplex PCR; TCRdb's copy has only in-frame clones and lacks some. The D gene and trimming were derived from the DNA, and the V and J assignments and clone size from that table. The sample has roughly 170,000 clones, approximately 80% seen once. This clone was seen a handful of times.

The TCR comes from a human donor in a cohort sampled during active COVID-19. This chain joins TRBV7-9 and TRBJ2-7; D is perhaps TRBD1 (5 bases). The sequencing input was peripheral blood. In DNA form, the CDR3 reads TGTGCCAGCAGCGCGATAGACAGAAACGAGCAGTACTTC. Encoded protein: CASSAIDRNEQYF.